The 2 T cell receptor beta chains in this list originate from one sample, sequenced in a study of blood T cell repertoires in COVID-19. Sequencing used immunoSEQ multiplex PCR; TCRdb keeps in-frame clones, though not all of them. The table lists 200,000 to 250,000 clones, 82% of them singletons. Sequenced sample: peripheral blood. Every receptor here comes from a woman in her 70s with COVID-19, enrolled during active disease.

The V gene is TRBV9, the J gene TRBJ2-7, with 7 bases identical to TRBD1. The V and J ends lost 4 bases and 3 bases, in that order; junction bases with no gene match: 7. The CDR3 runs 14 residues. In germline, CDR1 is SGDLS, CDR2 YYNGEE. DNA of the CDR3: TGTGCCAGCAGCCTTACAGGGGCGAGCTACGAGCAGTACTTC. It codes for CASSLTGASYEQYF.

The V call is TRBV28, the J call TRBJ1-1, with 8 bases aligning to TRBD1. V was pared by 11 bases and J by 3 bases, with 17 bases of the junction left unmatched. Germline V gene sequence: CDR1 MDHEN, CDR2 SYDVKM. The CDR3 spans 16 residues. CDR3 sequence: CAAVVGTGPMDTEAFF. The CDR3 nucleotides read TGTGCCGCGGTTGTCGGGACAGGTCCCATGGACACTGAAGCTTTCTTT.